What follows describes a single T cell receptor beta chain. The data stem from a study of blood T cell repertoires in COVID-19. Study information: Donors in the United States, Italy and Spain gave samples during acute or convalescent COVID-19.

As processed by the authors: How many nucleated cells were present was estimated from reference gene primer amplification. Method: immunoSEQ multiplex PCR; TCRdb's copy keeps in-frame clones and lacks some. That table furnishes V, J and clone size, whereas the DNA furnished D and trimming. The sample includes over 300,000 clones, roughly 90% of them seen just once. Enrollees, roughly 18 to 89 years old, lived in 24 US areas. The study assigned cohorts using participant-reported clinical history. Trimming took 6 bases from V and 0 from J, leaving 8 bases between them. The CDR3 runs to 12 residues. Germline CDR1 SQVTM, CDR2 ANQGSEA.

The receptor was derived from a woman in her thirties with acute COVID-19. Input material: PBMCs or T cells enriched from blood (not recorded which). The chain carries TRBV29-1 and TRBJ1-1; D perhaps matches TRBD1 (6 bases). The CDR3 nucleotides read TGCAGCGTAAGACAGGTGAACACTGAAGCTTTCTTT. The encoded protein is CSVRQVNTEAFF. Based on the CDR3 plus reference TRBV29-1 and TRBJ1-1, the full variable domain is SAVISQKPSRDICQRGTSLTIQCQVDSQVTMMFWYRQQPGQSLTLIATANQGSEATYESGFVIDKFPISRPNLTFSTLTVSNMSPEDSSIYLCSVRQVNTEAFFGQGTRLTVV.